This TCR beta chain was recovered during a study of cytomegalovirus exposure and HLA in healthy donors. Looked up from germline, CDR1 is SGHRS and CDR2 is YFSETQ. The CDR3 covers 15 residues. The ends lost 2 bases at V and 7 bases at J; junction bases unmatched: 6. A remark on this clone: Its cognate antigen is unknown.

The PCR contained 60 Vbeta and 13 Jbeta primers. Assay: immunoSEQ multiplex PCR; the TCRdb copy retains only in-frame clones and omits some. The sample records 200,000 to 250,000 clones, 77% being singletons. Findings and caveats of the study: Both high specificity and high sensitivity reportedly marked the classifier's diagnosis of cytomegalovirus status.

V usage is TRBV5-1 and J usage is TRBJ2-1, with 10 positions matching TRBD2. The TCR sequence derives from a woman aged 60-75 years in good health and CMV-seropositive. Source material: PBMCs. The DNA for the CDR3 is TGCGCCAGCAGCTTAGCTAGCGGGGGTCGGAATGAGCAGTTCTTC. This gives the protein CASSLASGGRNEQFF.